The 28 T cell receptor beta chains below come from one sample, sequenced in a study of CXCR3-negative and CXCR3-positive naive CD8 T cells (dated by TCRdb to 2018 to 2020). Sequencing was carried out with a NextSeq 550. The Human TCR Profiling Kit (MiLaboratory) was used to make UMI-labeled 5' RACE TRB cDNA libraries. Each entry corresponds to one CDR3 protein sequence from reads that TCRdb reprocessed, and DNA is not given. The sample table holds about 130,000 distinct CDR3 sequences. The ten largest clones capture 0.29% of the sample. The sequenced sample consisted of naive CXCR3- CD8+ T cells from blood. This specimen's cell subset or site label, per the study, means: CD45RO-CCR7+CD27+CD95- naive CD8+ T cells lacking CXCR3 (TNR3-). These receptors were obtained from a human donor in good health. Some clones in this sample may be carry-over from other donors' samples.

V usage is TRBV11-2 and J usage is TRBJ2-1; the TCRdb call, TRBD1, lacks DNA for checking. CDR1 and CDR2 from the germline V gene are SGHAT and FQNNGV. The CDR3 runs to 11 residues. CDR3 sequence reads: CASSLMGQGTF.

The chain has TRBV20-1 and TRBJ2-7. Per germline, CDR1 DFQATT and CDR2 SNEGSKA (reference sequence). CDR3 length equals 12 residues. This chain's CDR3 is CSARDQAYEQYF.

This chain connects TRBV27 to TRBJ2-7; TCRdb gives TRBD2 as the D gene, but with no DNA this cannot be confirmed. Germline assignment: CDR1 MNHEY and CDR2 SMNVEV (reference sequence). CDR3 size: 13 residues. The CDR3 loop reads CASADGEAYEQYF.

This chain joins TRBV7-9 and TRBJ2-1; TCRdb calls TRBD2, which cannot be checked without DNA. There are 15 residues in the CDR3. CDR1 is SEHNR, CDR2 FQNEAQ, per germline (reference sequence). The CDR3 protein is CASSSLAGSYNEQFF. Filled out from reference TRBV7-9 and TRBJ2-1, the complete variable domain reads DTGVSQNPRHKITKRGQNVTFRCDPISEHNRLYWYRQTLGQGPEFLTYFQNEAQLEKSRLLSDRFSAERPKGSFSTLEIQRTEQGDSAMYLCASSSLAGSYNEQFFGPGTRLTVL.

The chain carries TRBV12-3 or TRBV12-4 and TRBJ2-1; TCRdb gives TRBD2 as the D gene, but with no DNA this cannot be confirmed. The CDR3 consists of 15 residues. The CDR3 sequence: CASSLGEGLRNEQFF.

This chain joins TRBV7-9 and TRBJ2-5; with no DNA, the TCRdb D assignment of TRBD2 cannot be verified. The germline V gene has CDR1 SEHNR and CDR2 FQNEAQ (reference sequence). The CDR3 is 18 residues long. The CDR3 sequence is CASSRGRGQGLDQETQYF.

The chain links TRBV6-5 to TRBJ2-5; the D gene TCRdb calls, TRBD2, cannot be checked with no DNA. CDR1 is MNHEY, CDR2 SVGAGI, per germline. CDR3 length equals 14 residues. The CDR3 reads CASSLQDGEETQYF.

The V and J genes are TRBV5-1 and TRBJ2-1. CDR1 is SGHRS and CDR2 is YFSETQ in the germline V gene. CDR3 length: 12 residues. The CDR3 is CASSFYSNEQFF. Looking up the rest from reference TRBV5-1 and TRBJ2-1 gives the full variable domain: KAGVTQTPRYLIKTRGQQVTLSCSPISGHRSVSWYQQTPGQGLQFLFEYFSETQRNKGNFPGRFSGRQFSNSRSEMNVSTLELGDSALYLCASSFYSNEQFFGPGTRLTVL.

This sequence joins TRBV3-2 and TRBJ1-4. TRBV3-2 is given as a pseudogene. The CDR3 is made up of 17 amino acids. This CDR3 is CASSQEAQTATNEKLFF.

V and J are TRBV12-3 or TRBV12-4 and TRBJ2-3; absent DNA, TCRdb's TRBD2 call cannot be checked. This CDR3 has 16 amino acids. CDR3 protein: CASWGGLAGMSDTQYF.

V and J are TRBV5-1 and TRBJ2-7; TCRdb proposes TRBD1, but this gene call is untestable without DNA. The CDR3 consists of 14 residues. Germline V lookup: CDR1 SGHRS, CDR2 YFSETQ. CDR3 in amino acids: CASSLGPRGDEQYF.

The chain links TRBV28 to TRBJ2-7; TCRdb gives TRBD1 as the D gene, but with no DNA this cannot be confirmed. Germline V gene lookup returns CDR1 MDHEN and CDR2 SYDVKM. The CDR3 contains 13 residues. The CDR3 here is CASSFGEGNEQYF.

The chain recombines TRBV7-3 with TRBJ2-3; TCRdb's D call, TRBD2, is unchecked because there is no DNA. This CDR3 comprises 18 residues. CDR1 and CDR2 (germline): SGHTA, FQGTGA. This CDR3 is CASSLTGLAGGPTDTQYF.

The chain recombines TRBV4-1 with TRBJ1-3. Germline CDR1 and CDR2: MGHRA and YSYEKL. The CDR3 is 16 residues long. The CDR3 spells CASSQLHLTGGNTIYF.

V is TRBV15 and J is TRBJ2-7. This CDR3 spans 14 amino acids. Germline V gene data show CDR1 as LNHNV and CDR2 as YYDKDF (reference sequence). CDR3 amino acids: CATSRDRSSYEQYF.

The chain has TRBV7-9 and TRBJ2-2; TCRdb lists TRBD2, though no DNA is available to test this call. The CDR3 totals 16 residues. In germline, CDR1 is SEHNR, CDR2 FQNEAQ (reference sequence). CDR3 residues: CASSLGRREYTGELFF.

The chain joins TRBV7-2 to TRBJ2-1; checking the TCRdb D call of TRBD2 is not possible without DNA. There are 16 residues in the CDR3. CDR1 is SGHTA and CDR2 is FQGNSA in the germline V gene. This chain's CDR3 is CASSSHHPLSYNEQFF. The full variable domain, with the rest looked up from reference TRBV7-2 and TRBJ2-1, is GAGVSQSPSNKVTEKGKDVELRCDPISGHTALYWYRQSLGQGLEFLIYFQGNSAPDKSGLPSDRFSAERTGGSVSTLTIQRTQQEDSAVYLCASSSHHPLSYNEQFFGPGTRLTVL.

The CDR3 spells CASSYSAGTGEAFF. The rearrangement links TRBV6-6 to TRBJ1-1; without DNA, the TCRdb call of TRBD1 cannot be checked. Germline V lookup: CDR1 MNHNY, CDR2 SVGAGI (reference sequence). This CDR3 region has 14 residues.

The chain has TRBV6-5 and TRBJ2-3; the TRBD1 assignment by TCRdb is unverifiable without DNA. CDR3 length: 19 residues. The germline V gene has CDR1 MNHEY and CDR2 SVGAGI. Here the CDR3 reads CASSYGSGVGGAETDTQYF.

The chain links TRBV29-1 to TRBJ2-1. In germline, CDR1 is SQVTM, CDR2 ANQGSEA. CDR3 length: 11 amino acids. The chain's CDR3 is CSVDLPNEQFF.

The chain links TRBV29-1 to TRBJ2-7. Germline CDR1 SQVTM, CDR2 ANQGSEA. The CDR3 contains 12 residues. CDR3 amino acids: CSVEGETYEQYF.

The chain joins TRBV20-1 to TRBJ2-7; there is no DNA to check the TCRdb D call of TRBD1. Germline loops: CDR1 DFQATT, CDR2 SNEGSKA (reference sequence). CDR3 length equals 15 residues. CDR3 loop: CSANPDRAISYEQYF.

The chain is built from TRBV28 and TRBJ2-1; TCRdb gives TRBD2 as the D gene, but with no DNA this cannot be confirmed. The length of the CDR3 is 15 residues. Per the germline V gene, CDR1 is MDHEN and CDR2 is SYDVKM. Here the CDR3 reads CASSLWGGGLDEQFF. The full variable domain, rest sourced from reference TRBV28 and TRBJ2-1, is DVKVTQSSRYLVKRTGEKVFLECVQDMDHENMFWYRQDPGLGLRLIYFSYDVKMKEKGDIPEGYSVSREKKERFSLILESASTNQTSMYLCASSLWGGGLDEQFFGPGTRLTVL.

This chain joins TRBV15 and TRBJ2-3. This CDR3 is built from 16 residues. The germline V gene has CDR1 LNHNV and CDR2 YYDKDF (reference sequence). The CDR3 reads CATSSDHLGSTDTQYF.

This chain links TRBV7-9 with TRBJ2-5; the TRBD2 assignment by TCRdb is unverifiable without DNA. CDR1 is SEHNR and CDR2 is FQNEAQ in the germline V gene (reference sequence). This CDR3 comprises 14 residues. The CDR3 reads CASSSQRRPYELYF.

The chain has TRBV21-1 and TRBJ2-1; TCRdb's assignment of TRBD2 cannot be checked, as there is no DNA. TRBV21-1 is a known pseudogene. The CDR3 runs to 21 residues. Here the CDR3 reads CASSTSVLSRGREGWYNEQFF.

CDR3 loop: CSARDSTNYGYTF. The rearrangement uses TRBV20-1 and TRBJ1-2. Germline CDR1 is DFQATT and CDR2 is SNEGSKA (reference sequence). This CDR3 spans 13 amino acids.

The CDR3 sequence: CASSLDRGGSYEQYF. The V call is TRBV5-1, the J call TRBJ2-7; TCRdb calls TRBD1, which cannot be checked without DNA. Germline CDR1 SGHRS, CDR2 YFSETQ. The CDR3 runs 15 residues.